A selection of T cell receptor beta chains follows, all from one sample in a study of blood T cell repertoires in COVID-19. Clones were sequenced by immunoSEQ multiplex PCR, and TCRdb holds only the in-frame ones, with some missing. The profile shows about 200,000 clones, approximately 85% of them singletons. The specimen was peripheral blood. These receptors were taken from a woman between 65 and 79 years old with active or convalescent COVID-19. Each CDR3 is given with its conserved first and last residue. For some rows the clone size is stated as once, few or many, or as a class when expanded; others skip it.

j_call cdr3_length v_call clone_size cdr3_aa
TRBJ2-3 15 TRBV6-6 . CASSYSAVSTDTQYF
TRBJ2-2 16 TRBV7-9 . CASSSGDRGYTGELFF
TRBJ2-1 16 TRBV11-2 once CASTPGTSGRRPPRFF
TRBJ1-6 12 TRBV27 . CASSFINSPLHF
TRBJ2-4 13 TRBV6-5 . CASSFTRGNIQYF
TRBJ2-7 11 TRBV20-1 . CSAQGPYEQYF
TRBJ2-1 15 TRBV5-1 . CASSPLLAGESEQFF
TRBJ2-7 13 TRBV12-3/TRBV12-4 . CASSLGRGYEQYF
TRBJ2-1 13 TRBV2 . CASSTTSYNEQFF
TRBJ1-6 15 TRBV3-1/TRBV3-2 once CASSLHGGEGSPLHF
TRBJ2-7 17 TRBV3-1/TRBV3-2 . CASSDRGLAGASYEQYF
TRBJ2-3 17 TRBV3-1/TRBV3-2 once CASSHRTGTGDTDTQYF
TRBJ2-5 16 TRBV6-1 many CASSALLTSLGGTQYF
TRBJ2-7 15 TRBV4-1 . CASSQDPGGTYEQYF
TRBJ1-1 15 TRBV24-1 . CATASTGLGDTEAFF
TRBJ2-3 15 TRBV5-5 . CASSLLIGRTDTQYF
TRBJ2-5 16 TRBV7-6 . CASSKDGTGVQETQYF
TRBJ2-7 15 TRBV11-1 . CASSSSRDRGIAQYF
TRBJ2-7 17 TRBV15 . CATSRGQGKTRENEQYF
TRBJ1-1 13 TRBV12-3/TRBV12-4 . CASTMRLNTEAFF
TRBJ1-4 15 TRBV7-2 once CASSAQTGMNEKLFF
TRBJ1-3 17 TRBV6-1 . CASSERKGASSGNTIYF
TRBJ2-7 16 TRBV5-1 few CASSLAPTSFGYEQYF
TRBJ1-4 16 TRBV5-5 . CASSLGPAGPIEKLFF
TRBJ2-1 12 TRBV10-3 . CATSNLDNEQFF